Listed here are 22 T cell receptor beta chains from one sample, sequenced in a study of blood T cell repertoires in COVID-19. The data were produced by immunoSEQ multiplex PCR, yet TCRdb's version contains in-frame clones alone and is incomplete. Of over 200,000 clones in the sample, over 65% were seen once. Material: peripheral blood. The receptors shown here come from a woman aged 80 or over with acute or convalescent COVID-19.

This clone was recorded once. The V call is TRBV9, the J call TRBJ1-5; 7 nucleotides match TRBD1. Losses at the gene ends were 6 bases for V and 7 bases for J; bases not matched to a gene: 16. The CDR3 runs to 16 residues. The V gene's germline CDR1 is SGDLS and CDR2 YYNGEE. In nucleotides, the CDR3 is TGTGCCAGCACTGAGGGGGCCGTAGAGCTCGGACAGCCCCAGCATTTT. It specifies CASTEGAVELGQPQHF. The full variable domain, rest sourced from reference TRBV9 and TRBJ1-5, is DSGVTQTPKHLITATGQRVTLRCSPRSGDLSVYWYQQSLDQGLQFLIQYYNGEERAKGNILERFSAQQFPDLHSELNLSSLELGDSALYFCASTEGAVELGQPQHFGDGTRLSIL.

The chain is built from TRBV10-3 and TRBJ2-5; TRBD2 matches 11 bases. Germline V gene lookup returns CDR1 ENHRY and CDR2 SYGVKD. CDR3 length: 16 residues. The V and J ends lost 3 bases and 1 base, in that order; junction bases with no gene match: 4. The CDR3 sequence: CAISEGLAGFQETQYF. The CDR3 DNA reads TGTGCCATCAGTGAAGGACTAGCGGGCTTCCAAGAGACCCAGTACTTC.

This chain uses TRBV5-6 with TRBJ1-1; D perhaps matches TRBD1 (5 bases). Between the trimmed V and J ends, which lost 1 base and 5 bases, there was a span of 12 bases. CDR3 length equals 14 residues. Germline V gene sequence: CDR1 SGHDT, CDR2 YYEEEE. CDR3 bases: TGTGCCAGCAGCTTGCGGGGGATTTCGACTGAAGCTTTCTTT. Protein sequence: CASSLRGISTEAFF.

CDR3 amino acids: CATSRDRQYNSPLHF. CDR3 nucleotides: TGTGCCACCAGCAGAGATAGACAGTATAATTCACCCCTCCACTTT. The chain combines TRBV15 with TRBJ1-6, with D perhaps matching TRBD1 (5 bases). Trimming removed 0 bases from V and 4 bases from J, with 7 bases in between. The germline CDR1 and CDR2 sequences are LNHNV and YYDKDF (reference sequence). The CDR3 sequence is 15 residues long.

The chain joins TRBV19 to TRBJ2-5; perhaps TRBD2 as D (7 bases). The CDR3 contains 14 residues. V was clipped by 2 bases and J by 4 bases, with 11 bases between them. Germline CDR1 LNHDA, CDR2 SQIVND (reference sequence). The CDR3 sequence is CASSISGTRETQYF. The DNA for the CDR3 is TGTGCCAGTAGTATAAGCGGGACACGAGAGACCCAGTACTTC.

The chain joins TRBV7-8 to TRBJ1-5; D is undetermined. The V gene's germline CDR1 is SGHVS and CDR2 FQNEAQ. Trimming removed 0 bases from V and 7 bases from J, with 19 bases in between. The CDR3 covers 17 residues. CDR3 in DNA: TGTGCCAGCAGCTTAGCGACTATAGAGGCGGGGAGGCAGCCCCAGCATTTT. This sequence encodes CASSLATIEAGRQPQHF.

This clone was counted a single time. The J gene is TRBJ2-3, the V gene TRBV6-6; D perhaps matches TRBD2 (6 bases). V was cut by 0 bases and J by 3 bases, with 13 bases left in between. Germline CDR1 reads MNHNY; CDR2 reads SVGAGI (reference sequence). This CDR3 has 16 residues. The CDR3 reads CASSYSLGGGTDTQYF. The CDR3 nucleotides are TGTGCCAGCAGTTACTCGTTGGGGGGTGGAACAGATACGCAGTATTTT.

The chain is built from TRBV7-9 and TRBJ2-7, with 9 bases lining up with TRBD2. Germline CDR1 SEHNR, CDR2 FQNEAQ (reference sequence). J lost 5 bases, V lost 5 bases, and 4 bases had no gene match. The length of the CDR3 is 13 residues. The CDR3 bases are TGTGCCAGCAGCGTTAGCGGGAGCAACGAGCAGTACTTC. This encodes CASSVSGSNEQYF.

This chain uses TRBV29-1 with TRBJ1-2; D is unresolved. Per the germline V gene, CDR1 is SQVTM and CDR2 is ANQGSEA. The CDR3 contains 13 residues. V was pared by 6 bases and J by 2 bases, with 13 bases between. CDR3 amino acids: CSVDRGWNYGYTF. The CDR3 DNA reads TGCAGCGTCGATCGAGGGTGGAACTATGGCTACACCTTC.

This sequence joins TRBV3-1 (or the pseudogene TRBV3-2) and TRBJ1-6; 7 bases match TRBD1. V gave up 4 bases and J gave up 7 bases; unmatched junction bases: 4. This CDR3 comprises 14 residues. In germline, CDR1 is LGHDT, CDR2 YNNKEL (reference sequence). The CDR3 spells CASSLGQENSPLHF. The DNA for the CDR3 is TGTGCCAGCAGCCTCGGACAGGAGAATTCACCCCTCCACTTT.

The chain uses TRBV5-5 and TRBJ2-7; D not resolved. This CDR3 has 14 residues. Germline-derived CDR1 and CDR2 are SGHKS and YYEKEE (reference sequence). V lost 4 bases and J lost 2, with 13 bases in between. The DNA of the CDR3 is TGTGCCAGCAGCCCCGAACTACGCACCTACGAGCAGTACTTC. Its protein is CASSPELRTYEQYF.

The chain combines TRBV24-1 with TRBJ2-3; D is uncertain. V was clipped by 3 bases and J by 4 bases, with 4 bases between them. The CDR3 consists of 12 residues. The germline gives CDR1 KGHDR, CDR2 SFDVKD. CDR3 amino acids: CATSDPSDTQYF. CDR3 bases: TGTGCCACCAGTGATCCCTCAGATACGCAGTATTTT.

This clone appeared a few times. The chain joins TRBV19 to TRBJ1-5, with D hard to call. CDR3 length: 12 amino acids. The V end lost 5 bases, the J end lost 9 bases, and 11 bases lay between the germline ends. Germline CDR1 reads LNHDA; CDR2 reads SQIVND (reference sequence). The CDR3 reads CASSYGGGPQHF. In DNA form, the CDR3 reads TGTGCCAGTAGTTACGGTGGCGGGCCCCAGCATTTT.

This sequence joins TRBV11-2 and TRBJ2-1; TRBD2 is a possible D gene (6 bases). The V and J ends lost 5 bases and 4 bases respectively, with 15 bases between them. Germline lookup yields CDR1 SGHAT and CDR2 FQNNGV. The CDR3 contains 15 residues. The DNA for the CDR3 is TGTGCCAGCAGCCCACCCCGGACTACTTACAATGAGCAGTTCTTC. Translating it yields CASSPPRTTYNEQFF.

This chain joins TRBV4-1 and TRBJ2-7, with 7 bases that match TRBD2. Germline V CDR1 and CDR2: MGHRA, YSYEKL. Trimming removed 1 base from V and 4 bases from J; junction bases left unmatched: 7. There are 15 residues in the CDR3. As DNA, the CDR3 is TGCGCCAGCAGCCAAGCTTCCCTAGCGGCTTACGAGCAGTACTTC. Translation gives CASSQASLAAYEQYF.

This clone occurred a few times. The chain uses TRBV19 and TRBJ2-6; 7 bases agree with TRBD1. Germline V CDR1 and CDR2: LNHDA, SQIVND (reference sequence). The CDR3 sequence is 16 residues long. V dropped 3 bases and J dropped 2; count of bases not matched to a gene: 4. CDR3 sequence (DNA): TGTGCCAGTAGTATCCCGACAGGGACTGGGGCCAACGTCCTGACTTTC. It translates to CASSIPTGTGANVLTF.

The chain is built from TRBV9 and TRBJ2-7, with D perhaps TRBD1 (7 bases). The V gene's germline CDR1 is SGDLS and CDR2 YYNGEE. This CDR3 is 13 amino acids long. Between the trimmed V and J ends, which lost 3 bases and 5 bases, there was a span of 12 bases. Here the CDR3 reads CASSAGGRNEQYF. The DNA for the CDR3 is TGTGCCAGCAGCGCAGGGGGGAGGAACGAGCAGTACTTC.

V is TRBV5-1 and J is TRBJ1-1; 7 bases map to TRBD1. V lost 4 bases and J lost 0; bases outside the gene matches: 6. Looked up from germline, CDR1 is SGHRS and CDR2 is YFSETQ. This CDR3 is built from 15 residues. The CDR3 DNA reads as TGCGCCAGCAGCGTTATGACAGGGCTGAACACTGAAGCTTTCTTT. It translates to CASSVMTGLNTEAFF.

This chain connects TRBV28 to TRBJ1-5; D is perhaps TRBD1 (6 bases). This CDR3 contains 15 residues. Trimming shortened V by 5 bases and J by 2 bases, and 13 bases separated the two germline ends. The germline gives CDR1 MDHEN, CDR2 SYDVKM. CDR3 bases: TGTGCCAGCAGTACCGGGGGGCTTGGCAATCAGCCCCAGCATTTT. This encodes CASSTGGLGNQPQHF.

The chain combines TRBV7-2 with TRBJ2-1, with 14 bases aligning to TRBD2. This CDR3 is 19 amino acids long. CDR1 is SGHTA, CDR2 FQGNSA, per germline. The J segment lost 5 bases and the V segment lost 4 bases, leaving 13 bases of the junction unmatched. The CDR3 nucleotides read TGTGCCAGCAGCTCGACTAGCGGGGGGGCCGGGGGAATCCACAATGAGCAGTTCTTC. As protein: CASSSTSGGAGGIHNEQFF.

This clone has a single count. The CDR3 here is CASSIRGTSGSNEQFF. In DNA, the CDR3 is TGTGCCAGTAGTATTCGAGGGACTAGCGGGTCCAATGAGCAGTTCTTC. V gene TRBV19 combines with J gene TRBJ2-1; 12 bases are a match to TRBD2. The CDR3 runs 16 residues. The germline V gene encodes CDR1 LNHDA and CDR2 SQIVND (reference sequence). J lost 6 bases, V lost 3 bases, and 6 bases had no gene match.

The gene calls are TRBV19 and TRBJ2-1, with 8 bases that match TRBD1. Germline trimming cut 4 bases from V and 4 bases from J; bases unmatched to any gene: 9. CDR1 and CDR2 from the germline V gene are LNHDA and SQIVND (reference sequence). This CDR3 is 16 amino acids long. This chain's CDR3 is CASSRLDRATYNEQFF. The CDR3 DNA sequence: TGTGCCAGTAGTAGGTTGGACAGGGCGACTTACAATGAGCAGTTCTTC.